The entry below describes one T cell receptor beta chain. Its specificity is not known. Data came from immunoSEQ multiplex PCR; TCRdb stores just in-frame clones and leaves some out. The sample includes 500,000 or so clones, roughly 87% of them seen just once. Treatment described: about 20 received Ad26.COV2.S at low or high dose, single or two shots; several received placebo; per-sample allocation not given. Day 63 after the first vaccine or placebo injection was the time point for sampling. These data belong to a study of Ad26.COV2.S vaccination and SARS-CoV-2 variants. Findings and limits, study-wide: Breadth and depth estimates from TCRs may understate total T cell responses.

Sequenced here: peripheral blood, sampled in a trial of Ad26.COV2.S vaccine versus placebo. This TCR came from a person aged 18-60 years who received the Ad26.COV2.S COVID-19 vaccine or a placebo.

The CDR3 protein is CASLSRYEQYF. CDR3 sequence (DNA): TGTGCCAGCCTAAGTAGATACGAGCAGTACTTC. V usage is TRBV2 and J usage is TRBJ2-7; D call uncertain. The V gene's germline CDR1 is SNHLY and CDR2 FYNNEI. The CDR3 contains 11 residues. V lost 8 bases and J lost 4, with 9 bases in between.